This T cell receptor beta chain was captured by sequencing in a study of shared clonotypes between healthy human individuals. It was at deep level that the assay was run. Around 290 ng DNA, some 30,000 T cell genomes, went into unsorted PBMC replicate PCRs. Sequenced by immunoSEQ multiplex PCR; TCRdb stores in-frame clones only, minus some. The data hold about half a million clones, with over 75% observed a single time. Healthy adults negative for HIV, lacking recent acute infections or vaccinations, served as donors. This clone was detected once. Sequencing was done on a sample of PBMCs. The receptor's source is a woman aged 40 to 50 in good health. Some clones in this sample may be carry-over from other donors' samples.

As DNA, the CDR3 is TGTGCCAGCAGCCTCGGACTAGCGGGAGATACGCAGTATTTT. As protein: CASSLGLAGDTQYF. The chain has TRBV2 and TRBJ2-3, with TRBD2 identical over 11 bases. J gave up 5 bases and V 6 bases, and 4 bases lay outside the gene matches. This CDR3 has 14 residues. Per the germline V gene, CDR1 is SNHLY and CDR2 is FYNNEI.